This TCR beta chain comes out of a study of Graves' ophthalmopathy and Graves' hyperthyroidism. Whole-study findings and limits: Most thyroid clonotypes expanded beyond 0.001 frequency were also found in blood.

As concerns this clonotype: No antigen is known for it.

As the template, RNA transcripts were used to amplify TCR beta CDR3 regions. HTBI primers were employed in first-round RT-PCR, then a second-round multiplex PCR followed. TCRdb re-called the multiplex PCR reads with MiXCR, one entry per CDR3 protein. The sample comprises under 250,000 distinct CDR3 sequences, approximately 28% of which are singletons, and about 9.1% rests with the top ten. Germline-derived CDR1 and CDR2 are SGHVS and FQNEAQ. This CDR3 is built from 17 residues. With 0 bases removed from V and 3 bases from J, the gap between germline ends came to 15 bases. The study enrolled ophthalmopathy donors with moderate-to-severe activity, CAS ≥3, NOSPECS ≥4 and duration under 3 months. Certain patients were not enrolled. These were patients with other autoimmune diseases, uncontrolled infections, pregnancy or lactation.

Sample: peripheral blood. The rearrangement links TRBV7-8 to TRBJ1-3; TRBD1 is a possible D gene (6 bases). The clonotype was recovered from a man aged 50 or older with Graves' ophthalmopathy. CDR3 protein: CASSLASDRPLGNTIYF. CDR3 in DNA: TGTGCCAGCAGCTTAGCCTCCGACAGGCCCCTTGGAAACACCATATATTTT.